Following are 10 T cell receptor beta chains from one sample sequenced in a study of T cell responses to AZD1222 COVID-19 vaccine. TCRdb's table, derived via immunoSEQ multiplex PCR, lists solely in-frame clones and lacks some. The sample carries about 110,000 clones, about 92% recorded once. The input for sequencing was peripheral blood, taken on day 0 of AZD1222 vaccination. The receptors derive from an adult in good health.

V usage is TRBV19 and J usage is TRBJ2-6; TRBD2 agrees at 10 bases. V was clipped by 4 bases and J by 4 bases; unmatched bases: 7. The germline V gene has CDR1 LNHDA and CDR2 SQIVND (reference sequence). This CDR3 comprises 17 residues. The CDR3 region has the DNA TGTGCCAGTAGTAAAGGGCTAGCGGGGGCAGGGGCCAACGTCCTGACTTTC. Translated, it gives CASSKGLAGAGANVLTF.

This chain joins TRBV11-3 and TRBJ2-1; D is undetermined. The germline V gene has CDR1 SGHNT and CDR2 YENEEA. V shed 0 bases and J shed 8 bases, with 5 bases lying between them. The CDR3 is 12 amino acids. The CDR3 DNA reads as TGTGCCAGCAGCTTAGATGGCTATGAGCAGTTCTTC. Protein product: CASSLDGYEQFF. The complete variable domain, with remaining parts taken from reference TRBV11-3 and TRBJ2-1, reads EAGVVQSPRYKIIEKKQPVAFWCNPISGHNTLYWYLQNLGQGPELLIRYENEEAVDDSQLPKDRFSAERLKGVDSTLKIQPAELGDSAVYLCASSLDGYEQFFGPGTRLTVL.

Turning to this clone: The sample carries other DNA sequences with the same CDR3. V gene TRBV18 combines with J gene TRBJ1-5; no definite D call. Germline values: CDR1 KGHSH, CDR2 LQKENI. The CDR3 is 13 amino acids. Trimming took off 3 bases at V and 0 bases at J, with 3 bases between the two ends. CDR3 DNA sequence: TGTGCCAGCTCACCGGATAGCAATCAGCCCCAGCATTTT. It codes for CASSPDSNQPQHF.

This CDR3 is CASSYSEGAGGYTF. CDR3 in DNA: TGTGCCAGCAGTTACTCGGAGGGGGCGGGTGGCTACACCTTC. This rearrangement joins TRBV6-5 to TRBJ1-2, with TRBD1 matching over 7 bases. J gave up 7 bases and V 0 bases, and 5 bases lay outside the gene matches. This CDR3 has 14 residues. The germline gives CDR1 MNHEY, CDR2 SVGAGI.

This clone appeared once. The chain links TRBV6-5 to TRBJ2-3; possibly TRBD1 for D (6 bases). This CDR3 comprises 14 residues. V was shortened by 5 bases and J by 2 bases, with 11 bases between the two germline ends. The germline gives CDR1 MNHEY, CDR2 SVGAGI. This chain's CDR3 is CASSQGHHTDTQYF. As DNA, the CDR3 is TGTGCCAGCAGTCAGGGACATCACACAGATACGCAGTATTTT.

The chain uses TRBV5-6 and TRBJ2-2; 10 bases match TRBD2. The germline CDR1 and CDR2 sequences are SGHDT and YYEEEE. The CDR3 runs 15 residues. Germline trimming cut 2 bases from V and 9 bases from J; bases unmatched to any gene: 7. The CDR3 DNA follows: TGTGCCAGCAGCTTTTCCAGCGGGAGGGCCCGGGAGCTGTTTTTT. Its protein is CASSFSSGRARELFF.

The CDR3 DNA is TGTGCCAGCAGCTTGGGACTGACCGGAAATCCCCTCCACTTT. Its protein is CASSLGLTGNPLHF. The rearrangement joins TRBV7-2 to TRBJ1-6, with D perhaps TRBD1 (5 bases). CDR3 length: 14 residues. Germline V gives CDR1 SGHTA, CDR2 FQGNSA. V was clipped by 3 bases and J by 13 bases, with 16 bases between them. The full variable domain, completed using reference TRBV7-2 and TRBJ1-6, is GAGVSQSPSNKVTEKGKDVELRCDPISGHTALYWYRQSLGQGLEFLIYFQGNSAPDKSGLPSDRFSAERTGGSVSTLTIQRTQQEDSAVYLCASSLGLTGNPLHFGNGTRLTVT.

The chain carries TRBV4-3 and TRBJ2-2; the D gene is possibly TRBD1 (5 bases). The CDR3 totals 15 residues. The germline CDR1 and CDR2 sequences are LGHNA and YSLEER. Trimming shortened V by 1 base and J by 5 bases, and 11 bases separated the two germline ends. Written as DNA, the CDR3 is TGCGCCAGCAGCCAAGGGGCAGGGAAAACCGGGGAGCTGTTTTTT. Protein: CASSQGAGKTGELFF.

This chain connects TRBV1 to TRBJ2-1. TRBV1 is assigned pseudogene status. The CDR3 consists of 13 residues. CDR3 nucleotides: TGCACCAGCAGCCAGGCCAGTGGGAATGAGCAGTTCTTC. Its protein is CTSSQASGNEQFF.

The chain employs TRBV28 and TRBJ1-2, with TRBD1 identical over 9 bases. Trimming cost V 7 bases and J 4 bases; bases outside gene matches: 10. The CDR3 is made up of 15 amino acids. Germline CDR1 and CDR2: MDHEN and SYDVKM. Written as DNA, the CDR3 is TGTGCCAGCACCCCCGGGACAGGGAAGGGCTATGGCTACACCTTC. The encoded protein is CASTPGTGKGYGYTF.